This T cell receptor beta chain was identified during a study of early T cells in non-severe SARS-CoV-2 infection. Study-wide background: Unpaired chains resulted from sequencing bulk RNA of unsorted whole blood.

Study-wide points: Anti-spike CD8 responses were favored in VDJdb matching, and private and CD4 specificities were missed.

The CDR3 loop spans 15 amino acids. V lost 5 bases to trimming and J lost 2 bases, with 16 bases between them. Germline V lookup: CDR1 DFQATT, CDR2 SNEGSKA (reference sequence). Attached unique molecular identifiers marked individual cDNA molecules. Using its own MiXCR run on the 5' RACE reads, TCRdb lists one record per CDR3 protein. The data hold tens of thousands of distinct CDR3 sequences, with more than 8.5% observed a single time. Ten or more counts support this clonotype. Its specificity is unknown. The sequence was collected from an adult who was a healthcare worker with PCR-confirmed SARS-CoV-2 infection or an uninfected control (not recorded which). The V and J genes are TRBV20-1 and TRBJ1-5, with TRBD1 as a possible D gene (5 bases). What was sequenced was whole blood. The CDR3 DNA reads TGCAGTGCTGTCAGGGAACCGACCCGCAATCAGCCCCAGCATTTT. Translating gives CSAVREPTRNQPQHF.